The clone carrying this T cell receptor (beta chain) was picked up a small number of times. What it recognizes is unknown. A junction end diverges from the germline sequence, so it may reflect a read error. Germline values: CDR1 SNHLY, CDR2 FYNNEI. The CDR3 has 9 residues. This specimen comes from a study of cytomegalovirus exposure and HLA in healthy donors. Findings of the study overall: The classifier reportedly diagnosed cytomegalovirus status with high sensitivity and specificity. First-cohort TCR clusters were later found to tend to co-occur in the roughly 130 validation repertoires. Cytomegalovirus-associated status was assigned to about 180 TCR beta chains.

TCRdb keeps only in-frame clones here, not all; method: immunoSEQ multiplex PCR. The sample includes approximately 220,000 clones, 65% to 85% of them seen just once. The genes are TRBV2 and TRBJ1-2; maybe TRBD1 (6 bases). Source material: PBMCs. The clonotype comes from a young woman in good health and CMV-seropositive. The CDR3 sequence is CCSGVGYTF. In nucleotides, the CDR3 is TGCTGCTCAGGGGTGGGCTACACCTTC. Filled out from reference TRBV2 and TRBJ1-2, the complete variable domain reads EPEVTQTPSHQVTQMGQEVILRCVPISNHLYFYWYRQILGQKVEFLVSFYNNEISEKSEIFDDQFSVERPDGSNFTLKIRSTKLEDSAMYFCCSGVGYTFGSGTRLTVV.